The rows below give T cell receptor beta chains drawn from one sample of a study of blood T cell repertoires in COVID-19. Clones were read by immunoSEQ multiplex PCR, and TCRdb kept only the in-frame ones, dropping some. The sample records 80,000 or so clones, 90% being singletons. What was sequenced was peripheral blood. Receptors were obtained from a woman aged 50 to 60 in a cohort sampled during active COVID-19. CDR3s leave out the opening cysteine and the closing phenylalanine or tryptophan. D genes are given only for firm matches. Size tells how often a clone was seen (once, few, many) or the class of an expanded clone, and some rows leave it out.

TRBJ1-2 | TRBD1 | once | TRBV4-2 | ASSPQDRGANYGYT
TRBJ2-3 | TRBD2 | NA | TRBV9 | ASSPRLAGADTQY
TRBJ2-7 | NA | NA | TRBV2 | ASRAAVARDEQY
TRBJ2-7 | NA | NA | TRBV6-5 | ASSPRLGAQYEQY
TRBJ1-4 | NA | once | TRBV3-1/TRBV3-2 | ASSGPAYNEKLF
TRBJ1-5 | TRBD1 | NA | TRBV2 | ASTQGGQPQH
TRBJ2-1 | NA | NA | TRBV12-5 | ASGLASGVSEQF
TRBJ2-4 | TRBD2 | NA | TRBV7-2 | ASSPSLAPVENIQY
TRBJ1-5 | TRBD1 | NA | TRBV7-9 | ASSAYLTGEGNQPQH
TRBJ2-7 | TRBD1 | NA | TRBV27 | ASGPGGFGSYEQY
TRBJ2-3 | TRBD2 | NA | TRBV10-2 | ASTTSGRRTDTQY
TRBJ2-7 | NA | NA | TRBV4-1 | ASSQDPGAYEQY
TRBJ2-2 | TRBD1 | NA | TRBV28 | ASSIPGTGSLRAGELF
TRBJ1-4 | TRBD1 | few | TRBV6-8 | ASNPRQGYNEKLF
TRBJ2-6 | NA | NA | TRBV7-3 | ASSLGSGVNSGANVLT
TRBJ2-1 | TRBD2 | NA | TRBV5-1 | ASSSFTSANNEQF
TRBJ1-1 | NA | NA | TRBV7-8 | ASSLILGAPGTEAF
TRBJ1-2 | NA | NA | TRBV28 | ASTPGQRYT
TRBJ2-1 | TRBD2 | NA | TRBV29-1 | SVLAGGPGNEQF
TRBJ2-5 | TRBD2 | NA | TRBV27 | ASSPRGSGETQY
TRBJ2-5 | TRBD2 | NA | TRBV9 | ASSVEVAGGRETQY
TRBJ1-1 | TRBD1 | NA | TRBV14 | ASSRMDGTGRDTEAF
TRBJ1-2 | TRBD1 | NA | TRBV29-1 | SVPNSGGSYGYT
TRBJ2-1 | TRBD2 | NA | TRBV27 | ASSLWGELAGRGNEQF
TRBJ1-1 | TRBD1 | NA | TRBV5-1 | ASSLATGDTEAF
TRBJ2-7 | TRBD2 | NA | TRBV27 | ASSPLGTRGEQY
TRBJ2-3 | TRBD2 | NA | TRBV6-4 | ASSRAGGPDTQY
TRBJ2-7 | TRBD2 | NA | TRBV19 | ASIPVSGSEQY
TRBJ2-1 | NA | NA | TRBV19 | ASTTDSDGAKLNEQF
TRBJ2-1 | TRBD1 | NA | TRBV28 | ASTLGTGGLPQF
TRBJ2-2 | TRBD2 | NA | TRBV5-4 | ASSLVSGPGELF
TRBJ1-1 | NA | once | TRBV13 | ASSLVLNTEAF
TRBJ1-5 | NA | NA | TRBV7-2 | ASSPGGIGNQPQH
TRBJ2-3 | NA | NA | TRBV2 | ASSDGGSTDTQY
TRBJ2-3 | TRBD2 | NA | TRBV3-1/TRBV3-2 | ASSFPGGPYPDTQY
TRBJ2-7 | NA | NA | TRBV5-1 | ASSLGSTGDYEQY
TRBJ2-1 | NA | NA | TRBV9 | ASSVGLESNNEQF
TRBJ1-2 | NA | few | TRBV7-9 | ASSLGQASGYGYT
TRBJ1-1 | TRBD1 | NA | TRBV5-4 | ASSFARGRAYTEAF
TRBJ2-7 | TRBD2 | NA | TRBV7-2 | ASSHSGSLTYEQY
TRBJ2-2 | NA | NA | TRBV28 | ASSWTDLGGLGGELF
TRBJ2-7 | TRBD1 | NA | TRBV29-1 | SVETGTVYEQY
TRBJ1-2 | NA | once | TRBV11-2 | ASSLDTAADYGYT
TRBJ2-5 | TRBD2 | NA | TRBV10-2 | ASSLAGGQGETQY